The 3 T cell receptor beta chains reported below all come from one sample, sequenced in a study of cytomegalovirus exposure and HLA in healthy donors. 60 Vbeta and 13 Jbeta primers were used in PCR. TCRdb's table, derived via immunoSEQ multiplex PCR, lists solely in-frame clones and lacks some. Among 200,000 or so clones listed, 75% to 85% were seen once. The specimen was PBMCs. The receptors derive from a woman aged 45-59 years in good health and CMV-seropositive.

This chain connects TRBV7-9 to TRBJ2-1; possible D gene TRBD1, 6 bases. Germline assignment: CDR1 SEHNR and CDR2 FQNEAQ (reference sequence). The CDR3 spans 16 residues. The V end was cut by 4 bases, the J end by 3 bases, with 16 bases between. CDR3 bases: TGTGCCAGCAGCTCCTCCCACGGGACAAACTACAATGAGCAGTTCTTC. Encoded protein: CASSSSHGTNYNEQFF. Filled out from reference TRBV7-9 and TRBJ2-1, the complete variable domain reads DTGVSQNPRHKITKRGQNVTFRCDPISEHNRLYWYRQTLGQGPEFLTYFQNEAQLEKSRLLSDRFSAERPKGSFSTLEIQRTEQGDSAMYLCASSSSHGTNYNEQFFGPGTRLTVL.

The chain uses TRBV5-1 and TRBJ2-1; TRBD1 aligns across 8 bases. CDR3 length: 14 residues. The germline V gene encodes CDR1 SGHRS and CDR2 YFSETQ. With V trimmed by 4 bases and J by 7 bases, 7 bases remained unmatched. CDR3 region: CASSQWTGTNEQFF. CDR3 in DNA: TGCGCCAGCAGCCAATGGACAGGGACGAATGAGCAGTTCTTC.

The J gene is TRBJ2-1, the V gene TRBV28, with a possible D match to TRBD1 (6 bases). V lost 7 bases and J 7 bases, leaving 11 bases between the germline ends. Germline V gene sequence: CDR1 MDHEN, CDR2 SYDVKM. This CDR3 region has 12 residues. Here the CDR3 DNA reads TGTGCCAGCAAACAGGGTTGGAATGAGCAGTTCTTC. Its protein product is CASKQGWNEQFF. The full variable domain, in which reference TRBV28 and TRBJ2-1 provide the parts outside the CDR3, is DVKVTQSSRYLVKRTGEKVFLECVQDMDHENMFWYRQDPGLGLRLIYFSYDVKMKEKGDIPEGYSVSREKKERFSLILESASTNQTSMYLCASKQGWNEQFFGPGTRLTVL.